Each of the 16 T cell receptor beta chains below was sequenced from the same sample in a study of identical twins. TCRdb re-called the 5' RACE reads through MiXCR, storing one row per CDR3 protein. Among about 470,000 distinct CDR3 sequences listed, about 24% were seen once. This sample was shared with a second study, whose subject was T cells expressing NK-cell markers.

The source material was CD4+ T cells sorted from blood. These receptors were taken from a young woman in good health.

CDR3 loop: CASSTGLAGLYNEQFF. In DNA form, the CDR3 reads TGCGCCAGCAGCACGGGACTAGCGGGACTCTACAATGAGCAGTTCTTC. The chain is built from TRBV5-1 and TRBJ2-1; 13 bases match TRBD2. This CDR3 region has 16 residues. Looked up from germline, CDR1 is SGHRS and CDR2 is YFSETQ. With 4 bases clipped from V and 3 bases from J, the junction kept 4 bases outside the gene matches.

The rearrangement joins TRBV7-2 to TRBJ2-4; TRBD1 is a possible D gene (6 bases). Per germline, CDR1 SGHTA and CDR2 FQGNSA. V lost 6 bases and J 0 bases, leaving 12 bases between the germline ends. This CDR3 region has 15 residues. In nucleotides, the CDR3 is TGTGCCAGCAGGACACAGGGTCGAGCCAAAAACATTCAGTACTTC. It yields the protein CASRTQGRAKNIQYF.

The chain links TRBV20-1 to TRBJ2-1; TRBD1 matches 9 bases. The V gene end was trimmed by 3 bases and the J gene end by 15 bases; junction bases not matched to a gene: 9. The CDR3 is made up of 12 amino acids. Per germline, CDR1 DFQATT and CDR2 SNEGSKA (reference sequence). CDR3 sequence: CSASSRGQGPFF. The CDR3 DNA is TGCAGTGCTAGTTCTAGGGGACAGGGTCCGTTCTTC.

This clonotype was seen ten or more times. The chain has TRBV5-1 and TRBJ2-4; possibly TRBD1 or TRBD2 for D (5 bases each). The CDR3 is 15 amino acids. V shed 2 bases and J shed 0 bases, with 9 bases lying between them. The germline CDR1 and CDR2 sequences are SGHRS and YFSETQ. In DNA, the CDR3 is TGCGCCAGCAGCTTTGGTGGGGGAGCCAAAAACATTCAGTACTTC. This sequence encodes CASSFGGGAKNIQYF.

This clonotype was observed at least ten times. J is TRBJ2-7 and V is TRBV20-1; TRBD2 agrees at 8 bases. Germline CDR1 is DFQATT and CDR2 is SNEGSKA (reference sequence). The CDR3 runs to 14 residues. After removal of 5 bases from V and 3 bases from J, the junction contained 9 bases not matched to a gene. Here the CDR3 DNA reads TGCAGTGCTCGCGGGGGGCGTGGTTACTACGAGCAGTACTTC. It yields the protein CSARGGRGYYEQYF.

V and J are TRBV3-1 and TRBJ1-1; D remains ambiguous. There are 14 residues in the CDR3. Trimming cost V 3 bases and J 3 bases, with 11 bases left between them. Germline V lookup: CDR1 LGHDT, CDR2 YNNKEL (reference sequence). CDR3: CASSQFSGDTEAFF. The CDR3 region has the DNA TGTGCCAGCAGCCAGTTTAGCGGAGACACTGAAGCTTTCTTT.

In its sample, this clonotype was seen a few times. The V call is TRBV28, the J call TRBJ2-2, with 10 bases that match TRBD2. Germline trimming cut 5 bases from V and 3 bases from J; bases unmatched to any gene: 12. Germline values: CDR1 MDHEN, CDR2 SYDVKM. The CDR3 length is 18 residues. The CDR3 loop reads CASSPLAGVRVDTGELFF. In DNA, the CDR3 is TGTGCCAGCAGTCCCCTAGCGGGAGTTAGAGTGGACACCGGGGAGCTGTTTTTT.

The J gene is TRBJ2-3, the V gene TRBV10-3; no clear D gene. V lost 8 bases and J lost 10, with 16 bases in between. Germline lookup yields CDR1 ENHRY and CDR2 SYGVKD. The CDR3 consists of 12 residues. The CDR3 bases are TGTGCCATCTCTAGAGAAGGGCAGGCGCAGTATTTT. This encodes CAISREGQAQYF.

This clonotype was seen many times. The chain couples TRBV5-1 to TRBJ2-1; TRBD2 is a possible D gene (5 bases). Germline CDR1 reads SGHRS; CDR2 reads YFSETQ. V shed 8 bases and J shed 1 base, with 13 bases lying between them. This CDR3 spans 14 amino acids. Written as DNA, the CDR3 is TGCGCCAGTAGAGCGGCGACATCCTACAATGAGCAGTTCTTC. Translation: CASRAATSYNEQFF.

This sequence joins TRBV20-1 and TRBJ2-1; unclear D gene. The CDR3 is 16 amino acids. The V end was cut by 3 bases, the J end by 2 bases, with 17 bases between. In germline, CDR1 is DFQATT, CDR2 SNEGSKA (reference sequence). CDR3 DNA: TGCAGTGCTAGTGGCGGCTCGAAAACTACCTACAATGAGCAGTTCTTC. Residues: CSASGGSKTTYNEQFF.

The chain has TRBV7-8 and TRBJ2-7, with 11 bases that match TRBD1. CDR3 length: 16 residues. Per the germline V gene, CDR1 is SGHVS and CDR2 is FQNEAQ. V lost 4 bases, J lost 6 bases, and 11 bases stayed unmatched. CDR3 region: CASSSRFGTGGLEQYF. The CDR3 DNA reads as TGTGCCAGCAGCTCGAGGTTCGGGACAGGGGGTCTCGAGCAGTACTTC.

This clonotype came up a few times. V is TRBV7-9 and J is TRBJ1-4; TRBD1 is a possible D gene (6 bases). This CDR3 contains 14 residues. Trimming cost V 3 bases and J 8 bases, with 13 bases left between them. CDR1 SEHNR and CDR2 FQNEAQ come from the germline V gene (reference sequence). CDR3 bases: TGTGCCAGCAGCTTTGGGGGGCTGGAGGAAAAACTGTTTTTT. This sequence encodes CASSFGGLEEKLFF. The full variable domain, rest sourced from reference TRBV7-9 and TRBJ1-4, is DTGVSQNPRHKITKRGQNVTFRCDPISEHNRLYWYRQTLGQGPEFLTYFQNEAQLEKSRLLSDRFSAERPKGSFSTLEIQRTEQGDSAMYLCASSFGGLEEKLFFGSGTQLSVL.

The chain uses TRBV5-5 and TRBJ1-2; a possible D gene is TRBD1 (5 bases). The germline V and J ends were trimmed by 1 base and 2 bases, with 9 bases remaining between them. Germline CDR1 reads SGHKS; CDR2 reads YYEKEE (reference sequence). The CDR3 extends over 14 amino acids. The CDR3 DNA reads as TGTGCCAGCAGCTTGCAACCAGGGAACTATGGCTACACCTTC. Protein: CASSLQPGNYGYTF.

This clonotype has more than one count but fewer than ten. CDR3 coding DNA: TGTGCCATCTTACTATCGTGGAGACAGGGCATTCAGTACTTC. Translating gives CAILLSWRQGIQYF. The rearrangement links TRBV10-3 to TRBJ2-4; 7 nucleotides align to TRBD1. Germline assignment: CDR1 ENHRY and CDR2 SYGVKD. The CDR3 covers 14 residues. The V and J ends lost 8 bases and 9 bases, in that order; junction bases with no gene match: 13.

The rearrangement links TRBV5-1 to TRBJ1-6, with unresolved D. CDR3 length: 16 amino acids. The germline CDR1 and CDR2 sequences are SGHRS and YFSETQ. V was clipped by 0 bases and J by 4 bases, with 11 bases between them. The CDR3 DNA reads TGCGCCAGCAGCTTGGATGGAGGGATGTATAATTCACCCCTCCACTTT. This gives the protein CASSLDGGMYNSPLHF.

The rearrangement links TRBV20-1 to TRBJ2-3; 9 bases are shared with TRBD2. The germline gives CDR1 DFQATT, CDR2 SNEGSKA (reference sequence). The CDR3 runs to 16 residues. Trimming removed 7 bases from V and 3 bases from J; junction bases left unmatched: 14. CDR3 bases: TGCAGTGTTCGGCGGGGGGGATACGGGGGGACAGATACGCAGTATTTT. It translates to CSVRRGGYGGTDTQYF.